The 19 T cell receptor beta chains given below trace back to one sample, sequenced in a study of CXCR3-negative and CXCR3-positive naive CD8 T cells. TRB cDNA was prepared as libraries by UMI-labeled 5' RACE. TCRdb re-analyzed the 5' RACE reads; it lists each CDR3 protein once, without DNA. The table lists about 130,000 distinct CDR3 sequences. The sequencing sample was made of naive CXCR3- CD8+ T cells from blood. Subset defined: CD45RO-CCR7+CD27+CD95- naive CD8+ T cells lacking CXCR3 (TNR3-). These receptors originate from a human donor in good health. Some clones in this sample may be carry-over from other donors' samples.

The CDR3: CASTQGLTGELFF. J is TRBJ2-2 and V is TRBV6-6; absent DNA, TCRdb's TRBD1 call cannot be checked. The CDR3 is 13 residues long. Germline lookup yields CDR1 MNHNY and CDR2 SVGAGI (reference sequence).

This chain joins TRBV7-9 and TRBJ2-1. Looked up from germline, CDR1 is SEHNR and CDR2 is FQNEAQ (reference sequence). The CDR3 covers 12 residues. The chain's CDR3 is CASSSDHNEQFF.

V and J are TRBV19 and TRBJ2-5; TCRdb proposes TRBD1, but this gene call is untestable without DNA. CDR1 LNHDA and CDR2 SQIVND come from the germline V gene (reference sequence). This CDR3 spans 15 amino acids. The CDR3: CASSPRLGFGETQYF. Full variable domain (missing parts from reference TRBV19 and TRBJ2-5): DGGITQSPKYLFRKEGQNVTLSCEQNLNHDAMYWYRQDPGQGLRLIYYSQIVNDFQKGDIAEGYSVSREKKESFPLTVTSAQKNPTAFYLCASSPRLGFGETQYFGPGTRLLVL.

The chain uses TRBV10-3 and TRBJ1-5. This CDR3 region has 13 residues. The germline CDR1 and CDR2 sequences are ENHRY and SYGVKD. The CDR3: CAISDSSNQPQHF.

V usage is TRBV29-1 and J usage is TRBJ1-1; TCRdb lists TRBD1, though no DNA is available to test this call. Germline V lookup: CDR1 SQVTM, CDR2 ANQGSEA. This CDR3 region has 12 residues. The CDR3 reads CSVGTADTEAFF.

The genes are TRBV27 and TRBJ1-1. The CDR3 length is 13 residues. The germline gives CDR1 MNHEY, CDR2 SMNVEV (reference sequence). CDR3 residues: CASSWGVNTEAFF.

The gene calls are TRBV10-3 and TRBJ2-1. There are 14 residues in the CDR3. Looked up from germline, CDR1 is ENHRY and CDR2 is SYGVKD. The CDR3 loop is CAISSVLTVNEQFF.

The chain has TRBV6-6 and TRBJ1-1. CDR3 length: 16 residues. Per the germline V gene, CDR1 is MNHNY and CDR2 is SVGAGI (reference sequence). The CDR3: CASSYSKEWVNTEAFF.

This rearrangement joins TRBV7-6 to TRBJ2-1; the D call of TRBD2 rests on TCRdb alone, since no DNA is present to check it. This CDR3 has 13 amino acids. Germline assignment: CDR1 SGHVS and CDR2 FNYEAQ. The CDR3 sequence is CASSFTGGNEQFF.

This sequence joins TRBV29-1 and TRBJ2-1; TCRdb gives TRBD1 as the D gene, but with no DNA this cannot be confirmed. Germline CDR1 reads SQVTM; CDR2 reads ANQGSEA. This CDR3 is 15 amino acids long. CDR3 amino acids: CSAKGQANNLAGYTF.

The chain combines TRBV27 with TRBJ2-1. From germline, CDR1 is MNHEY and CDR2 SMNVEV (reference sequence). The CDR3 length is 17 residues. The CDR3 is CASSLSESETTWDEQFF.

The chain recombines TRBV28 with TRBJ2-4; TCRdb indicates TRBD2, and absent DNA this call remains unverified. CDR1 MDHEN and CDR2 SYDVKM come from the germline V gene. CDR3 length: 16 amino acids. The CDR3 is CASSPGLGVAKNIQYF.

V and J are TRBV6-6 and TRBJ2-3; TCRdb gives TRBD1 as the D gene, but with no DNA this cannot be confirmed. The CDR3 extends over 14 amino acids. Looked up from germline, CDR1 is MNHNY and CDR2 is SVGAGI (reference sequence). The CDR3 spells CASSYSRGQDTQYF.

The chain is built from TRBV7-9 and TRBJ2-7; TCRdb indicates TRBD1, and absent DNA this call remains unverified. Per germline, CDR1 SEHNR and CDR2 FQNEAQ (reference sequence). The CDR3 spans 15 residues. CDR3 protein: CASSPGSGGAYEQYF.

V gene TRBV12-3 or TRBV12-4 combines with J gene TRBJ1-1. The CDR3 is made up of 12 amino acids. The CDR3 sequence: CADGRGPTEAFF.

The CDR3 spells CASSPHFSAGISYNEQFF. V and J are TRBV14 and TRBJ2-1; TCRdb's D call, TRBD2, is unchecked because there is no DNA. This CDR3 spans 18 amino acids. In germline, CDR1 is SGHDN, CDR2 FVKESK.

The CDR3 protein is CASIPGTGAINYGYTF. The chain is built from TRBV6-5 and TRBJ1-2; TCRdb's D call, TRBD1, is unchecked because there is no DNA. CDR1 and CDR2 from the germline V gene are MNHEY and SVGAGI. This CDR3 is built from 16 residues.

This chain joins TRBV20-1 and TRBJ1-1; TCRdb's assignment of TRBD1 cannot be checked, as there is no DNA. Germline V gene data show CDR1 as DFQATT and CDR2 as SNEGSKA (reference sequence). CDR3 length: 11 amino acids. CDR3 sequence: CSATSGAEAFF.

The chain joins TRBV2 to TRBJ1-2; the D call from TCRdb, TRBD1, cannot be confirmed without DNA. Germline lookup yields CDR1 SNHLY and CDR2 FYNNEI. The CDR3 is made up of 15 amino acids. The CDR3 reads CASTSGPGDNYGYTF.